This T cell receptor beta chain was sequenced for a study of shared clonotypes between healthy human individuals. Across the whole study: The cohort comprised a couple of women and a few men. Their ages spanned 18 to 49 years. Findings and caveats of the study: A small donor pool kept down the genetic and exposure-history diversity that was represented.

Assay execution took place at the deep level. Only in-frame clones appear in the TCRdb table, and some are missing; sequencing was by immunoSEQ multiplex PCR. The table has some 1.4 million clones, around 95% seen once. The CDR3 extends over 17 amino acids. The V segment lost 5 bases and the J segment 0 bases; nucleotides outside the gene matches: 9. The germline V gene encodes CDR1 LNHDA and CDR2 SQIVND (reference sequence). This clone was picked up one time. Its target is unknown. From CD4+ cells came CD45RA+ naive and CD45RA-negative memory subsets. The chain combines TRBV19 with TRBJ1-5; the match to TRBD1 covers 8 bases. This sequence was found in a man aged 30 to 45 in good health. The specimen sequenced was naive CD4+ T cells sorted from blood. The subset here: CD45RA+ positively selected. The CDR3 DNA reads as TGTGCCAGTAGTTCACGGACAGGGAAGACTAGCAATCAGCCCCAGCATTTT. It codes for CASSSRTGKTSNQPQHF.